These T cell receptor beta chains were read from a single sample in a study of STAT5B mutations in CD4+ large granular lymphocyte leukemia. This table comes from immunoSEQ multiplex PCR, and its TCRdb copy is limited to in-frame clones, with some not included. The sample carries under 40,000 clones, around 73% recorded once. Sequenced material: CD4+ T cells from blood buffy coats. The receptors stem from a human donor in good health. The CDR3 runs from the conserved cysteine through the conserved F or W. D genes are given only for firm matches. The size of a clone is reported for some rows only, either as once, few or many, or as a class for expanded clones.

CDR3nt: TGTGCCAGCAGCTTAACTCGCCTACTACGTCGGAATGAGCAGTTCTTC; CDR3aa: CASSLTRLLRRNEQFF; v_gene: TRBV7-8; j_gene: TRBJ2-1; d_gene: -; abundance: -
CDR3nt: TGCGCCAGCAGTGACCCAAACAGCCCAGGGAACGAGCAGTACTTC; CDR3aa: CASSDPNSPGNEQYF; v_gene: TRBV10-1; j_gene: TRBJ2-7; d_gene: -; abundance: few
CDR3nt: TGTGCCAGCAGCTCGCAAGATGGAACAGGGGCCGGAAACACCATATATTTT; CDR3aa: CASSSQDGTGAGNTIYF; v_gene: TRBV13; j_gene: TRBJ1-3; d_gene: TRBD1; abundance: -
CDR3nt: TGTGCCTGGTCCCGGGCCCAGAACACTGAAGCTTTCTTT; CDR3aa: CAWSRAQNTEAFF; v_gene: TRBV30; j_gene: TRBJ1-1; d_gene: -; abundance: -
CDR3nt: TGTGCCAGCAGCACGAGCTGGAGGGACAGGGACTACTCCTATAATTCACCCCTCCACTTT; CDR3aa: CASSTSWRDRDYSYNSPLHF; v_gene: TRBV7-3; j_gene: TRBJ1-6; d_gene: TRBD1; abundance: -
CDR3nt: TGTGCCAGTAGTATTACGGCGGGGGCAATCACCGGGGAGCTGTTTTTT; CDR3aa: CASSITAGAITGELFF; v_gene: TRBV19; j_gene: TRBJ2-2; d_gene: -; abundance: few
CDR3nt: TGCACCAGCAGCCGGCTAAGTAGGGTTACTCTGAAACACACCGGGGAGCTGTTTTTT; CDR3aa: CTSSRLSRVTLKHTGELFF; v_gene: TRBV1; j_gene: TRBJ2-2; d_gene: -; abundance: -
CDR3nt: TGTGCCAGCAGCTTTCTAGACAATGAGCAGTTCTTC; CDR3aa: CASSFLDNEQFF; v_gene: TRBV7-6; j_gene: TRBJ2-1; d_gene: -; abundance: -
CDR3nt: TGCGCCAGCAGCTTGTTAACAGACCCAACCTACGAGCAGTACTTC; CDR3aa: CASSLLTDPTYEQYF; v_gene: TRBV5-1; j_gene: TRBJ2-7; d_gene: -; abundance: -
CDR3nt: TGTGCCAGCATTACCGGGACAGGGGCTCTCTCGGCTTTCTTT; CDR3aa: CASITGTGALSAFF; v_gene: TRBV6-4; j_gene: TRBJ1-1; d_gene: TRBD1; abundance: -
CDR3nt: TGTGCCTGGGTGACAGGGTGGAACACTGAAGCTTTCTTT; CDR3aa: CAWVTGWNTEAFF; v_gene: TRBV30; j_gene: TRBJ1-1; d_gene: TRBD1; abundance: few
CDR3nt: TGTGCCAGCAGCTTAGCTGAGGCCAGGAGGGCTTTCTTT; CDR3aa: CASSLAEARRAFF; v_gene: TRBV7-2; j_gene: TRBJ1-1; d_gene: -; abundance: -
CDR3nt: TGTGCCAGCAGTGAGAACTTAGACACTGAAGCTTTCTTT; CDR3aa: CASSENLDTEAFF; v_gene: TRBV2; j_gene: TRBJ1-1; d_gene: -; abundance: -
CDR3nt: TGTGCCAGCAGCGCGTCGTTGGGACGGGGGGTCCTCAATGAGCAGTTCTTC; CDR3aa: CASSASLGRGVLNEQFF; v_gene: TRBV11-2; j_gene: TRBJ2-1; d_gene: TRBD2; abundance: -
CDR3nt: TGTGCCTGGCGTCTAGCGGGAGTAATAAGTTACCGGGCAGATACGCAGTATTTT; CDR3aa: CAWRLAGVISYRADTQYF; v_gene: TRBV30; j_gene: TRBJ2-3; d_gene: TRBD2; abundance: -
CDR3nt: TGCAGCGTTGCCAGGGGGACCTACAATGAGCAGTTCTTC; CDR3aa: CSVARGTYNEQFF; v_gene: TRBV29-1; j_gene: TRBJ2-1; d_gene: TRBD1; abundance: -
CDR3nt: TGTGCCAGCAGCCCCCGACAGGACGCAAACTATGGCTACACCTTC; CDR3aa: CASSPRQDANYGYTF; v_gene: TRBV7-9; j_gene: TRBJ1-2; d_gene: -; abundance: -
CDR3nt: TGTGCCAGCAGCCCGAACCCCGGGACAGGCGGTAGGACTGAAGCTTTCTTT; CDR3aa: CASSPNPGTGGRTEAFF; v_gene: TRBV11-2; j_gene: TRBJ1-1; d_gene: TRBD1; abundance: few
CDR3nt: TGTGCCAGCAGGTATGGGGACATCCGCAATCAGCCCCAGCATTTT; CDR3aa: CASRYGDIRNQPQHF; v_gene: TRBV2; j_gene: TRBJ1-5; d_gene: -; abundance: -
CDR3nt: TGTGCCAGCAGCTTGCGAGAGGCTGGGGCCAACGTCCTGACTTTC; CDR3aa: CASSLREAGANVLTF; v_gene: TRBV5-4; j_gene: TRBJ2-6; d_gene: -; abundance: few
CDR3nt: TGTGCCAGCAGCAAGTGGACTGGGGCGAGCTACGAGCAGTACTTC; CDR3aa: CASSKWTGASYEQYF; v_gene: TRBV11-2; j_gene: TRBJ2-7; d_gene: -; abundance: -
CDR3nt: TGTGCCAGAAATCCGGGACTAGCGGACTCCTACGAGCAGTACTTC; CDR3aa: CARNPGLADSYEQYF; v_gene: TRBV5-3; j_gene: TRBJ2-7; d_gene: TRBD2; abundance: -
CDR3nt: TGTGCCATCAGTGAGTCGGGTAGCATCTACGAGCAGTACTTC; CDR3aa: CAISESGSIYEQYF; v_gene: TRBV10-3; j_gene: TRBJ2-7; d_gene: -; abundance: once
CDR3nt: TGTGCCAGCTCACCATCAAGCGGGGGCTCCTACAATGAGCAGTTCTTC; CDR3aa: CASSPSSGGSYNEQFF; v_gene: TRBV18; j_gene: TRBJ2-1; d_gene: TRBD2; abundance: -
CDR3nt: TGTGCCAGCAGTGAGTTTCGGCCGGCTGAAGCTTTCTTT; CDR3aa: CASSEFRPAEAFF; v_gene: TRBV6-1; j_gene: TRBJ1-1; d_gene: -; abundance: -
CDR3nt: TGCAGCGTCCACCTAGCGGGCTATGGGGAGCAGTACTTC; CDR3aa: CSVHLAGYGEQYF; v_gene: TRBV29-1; j_gene: TRBJ2-7; d_gene: TRBD2; abundance: -
CDR3nt: TGTGCCAGCAGCTTAGTTCCTGGTACGTTCGGCTACACCTTC; CDR3aa: CASSLVPGTFGYTF; v_gene: TRBV7-9; j_gene: TRBJ1-2; d_gene: -; abundance: -
CDR3nt: TGTGCCAGCAGCCCAGGGACAGGGGGTCTTCAGCCCCAGCATTTT; CDR3aa: CASSPGTGGLQPQHF; v_gene: TRBV7-2; j_gene: TRBJ1-5; d_gene: TRBD1; abundance: -
CDR3nt: TGCGCCAGCAGCTTGGCGGCAGGTGGCCCTCTAGCTGGCTACACCTTC; CDR3aa: CASSLAAGGPLAGYTF; v_gene: TRBV5-1; j_gene: TRBJ1-2; d_gene: -; abundance: -
CDR3nt: TGTGCCAGCAGTTACTCGGCTACTAGGTACAATGAGCAGTTCTTC; CDR3aa: CASSYSATRYNEQFF; v_gene: TRBV6-6; j_gene: TRBJ2-1; d_gene: -; abundance: -
CDR3nt: TGTGCCAGCAGTTACACGGATAGCGGGGGTGGCCAGTACTTC; CDR3aa: CASSYTDSGGGQYF; v_gene: TRBV6-5; j_gene: TRBJ2-5; d_gene: TRBD2; abundance: -
CDR3nt: TGTGCCTCAAGGCCGGAGGGCTCTGGGGCCAACGTCCTGACTTTC; CDR3aa: CASRPEGSGANVLTF; v_gene: TRBV7-2; j_gene: TRBJ2-6; d_gene: -; abundance: few
CDR3nt: TGTGCCAGCAGTGCAACAGGGGGGGTCACTGAAGCTTTCTTT; CDR3aa: CASSATGGVTEAFF; v_gene: TRBV28; j_gene: TRBJ1-1; d_gene: TRBD1; abundance: -
CDR3nt: TGTGCCAGCAGCCCCCGGGTCAGAATCCCGCCTTACGAGCAGTACTTC; CDR3aa: CASSPRVRIPPYEQYF; v_gene: TRBV21-1; j_gene: TRBJ2-7; d_gene: -; abundance: once
CDR3nt: TGTGCCAGCAGTGGGTCAGCCACCGGGGAGCTGTTTTTT; CDR3aa: CASSGSATGELFF; v_gene: TRBV25-1; j_gene: TRBJ2-2; d_gene: -; abundance: -
CDR3nt: TGTGCCTGGAGTGTTGGGCTAGCGGGGGAAGATACGCAGTATTTT; CDR3aa: CAWSVGLAGEDTQYF; v_gene: TRBV30; j_gene: TRBJ2-3; d_gene: TRBD2; abundance: -
CDR3nt: TGTGCCACCTCCGTCGGGGGCGGCGCAGAGACCCAGTACTTC; CDR3aa: CATSVGGGAETQYF; v_gene: TRBV18; j_gene: TRBJ2-5; d_gene: -; abundance: -
CDR3nt: TGTGCCAGCAGCTTAGTTCTGGCGGGAGAGGGGGAGACCCAGTACTTC; CDR3aa: CASSLVLAGEGETQYF; v_gene: TRBV11-2; j_gene: TRBJ2-5; d_gene: TRBD2; abundance: -
CDR3nt: TGTGCCTGGAGCACAGGGTCCGCCGGATCACCCCTCCACTTT; CDR3aa: CAWSTGSAGSPLHF; v_gene: TRBV30; j_gene: TRBJ1-6; d_gene: -; abundance: -
CDR3nt: TGTGCCAGCAGCTTGGGGAGCGGGAGTCGCACAGATACGCAGTATTTT; CDR3aa: CASSLGSGSRTDTQYF; v_gene: TRBV5-4; j_gene: TRBJ2-3; d_gene: TRBD2; abundance: -
CDR3nt: TGTGCCAGTACAGCGGCAGACTCCTACAATGAGCAGTTCTTC; CDR3aa: CASTAADSYNEQFF; v_gene: TRBV19; j_gene: TRBJ2-1; d_gene: -; abundance: -
CDR3nt: TGTGCCAGCAGCCCCCCCGGGAGACAGGGAAGCACTGAAGCTTTCTTT; CDR3aa: CASSPPGRQGSTEAFF; v_gene: TRBV4-2; j_gene: TRBJ1-1; d_gene: TRBD1; abundance: -
CDR3nt: TGTGCCAGCAGTTTACCGTGGGCCTCTGGAAACACCATATATTTT; CDR3aa: CASSLPWASGNTIYF; v_gene: TRBV28; j_gene: TRBJ1-3; d_gene: -; abundance: once
CDR3nt: TGCGCCAGCAGCTTGGGACAGGTCCAAAACACCATATATTTT; CDR3aa: CASSLGQVQNTIYF; v_gene: TRBV5-1; j_gene: TRBJ1-3; d_gene: -; abundance: -
CDR3nt: TGTGCCAGCAGCTTCCCCCGGGACTACTTCACAGATACGCAGTATTTT; CDR3aa: CASSFPRDYFTDTQYF; v_gene: TRBV7-2; j_gene: TRBJ2-3; d_gene: TRBD2; abundance: -
CDR3nt: TGCAGCGTCGACGACACGAACTATGGCTACACCTTC; CDR3aa: CSVDDTNYGYTF; v_gene: TRBV29-1; j_gene: TRBJ1-2; d_gene: -; abundance: few
CDR3nt: TGCAGCTCCAGACCGGGACTAGCGGATGAGCAGTTCTTC; CDR3aa: CSSRPGLADEQFF; v_gene: TRBV29-1; j_gene: TRBJ2-1; d_gene: TRBD2; abundance: -
CDR3nt: TGTGCCAGCAGCGCAGGGGCCCGACAGCCCCAGCATTTT; CDR3aa: CASSAGARQPQHF; v_gene: TRBV7-2; j_gene: TRBJ1-5; d_gene: -; abundance: few
CDR3nt: TGTGCCAGCAGCTTAATGGGCAGGGGGCGCGACTTTCAGAACACCGGGGAGCTGTTTTTT; CDR3aa: CASSLMGRGRDFQNTGELFF; v_gene: TRBV7-6; j_gene: TRBJ2-2; d_gene: TRBD1; abundance: -
CDR3nt: TGTGCCAGTACGGTGGGGACACTGAACACCGGGGAGCTGTTTTTT; CDR3aa: CASTVGTLNTGELFF; v_gene: TRBV19; j_gene: TRBJ2-2; d_gene: -; abundance: -
CDR3nt: TGCGCCAGCAGCCCCGTAGCGGGGGGGCAAGGCAATGAGCAGTTCTTC; CDR3aa: CASSPVAGGQGNEQFF; v_gene: TRBV5-1; j_gene: TRBJ2-1; d_gene: TRBD2; abundance: -
CDR3nt: TGTGCCAGCAGCTCACGGACTAGCCGCGGCACCGGGGAGCTGTTTTTT; CDR3aa: CASSSRTSRGTGELFF; v_gene: TRBV5-4; j_gene: TRBJ2-2; d_gene: TRBD2; abundance: -
CDR3nt: TGTGCCAGCAGCTTGGGAGATGGGGGCTACACCTTC; CDR3aa: CASSLGDGGYTF; v_gene: TRBV5-4; j_gene: TRBJ1-2; d_gene: -; abundance: -
CDR3nt: TGTGCCAGCGGGAGGACTAGATTTCAAGAGACCCAGTACTTC; CDR3aa: CASGRTRFQETQYF; v_gene: TRBV6-5; j_gene: TRBJ2-5; d_gene: TRBD2; abundance: -
CDR3nt: TGTGCCAGCAGGAGTACAACGAGGGGTGGAAACACCATATATTTT; CDR3aa: CASRSTTRGGNTIYF; v_gene: TRBV28; j_gene: TRBJ1-3; d_gene: -; abundance: -
CDR3nt: TGTGCCAGCAGTGATACCAGGAAGGCGAACACTGAAGCTTTCTTT; CDR3aa: CASSDTRKANTEAFF; v_gene: TRBV25-1; j_gene: TRBJ1-1; d_gene: -; abundance: -
CDR3nt: TGTGCCAGCAGCTTGGAGGCCAGGGGGCTAGGCTACACCTTC; CDR3aa: CASSLEARGLGYTF; v_gene: TRBV5-5; j_gene: TRBJ1-2; d_gene: TRBD1; abundance: few